Below, one T cell receptor beta chain is given with its context. Germline CDR1 reads SEHNR; CDR2 reads FQNEAQ (reference sequence). The length of the CDR3 is 16 residues. Trimming removed 1 base at V and 4 bases at J, with 11 bases between. The sample comes from a study of T cells in Graves' hyperthyroidism and ophthalmopathy. RNA transcripts gave rise to amplified TCR beta CDR3 regions. HTBI primers were the set used in a first-round RT-PCR of the TCR CDR3. MiXCR, run by TCRdb on the multiplex PCR reads, gives a single entry per CDR3 protein. The table lists roughly 400,000 distinct CDR3 sequences, roughly 25% of them singletons.

Sequencing was carried out using blood. The sequence was obtained from a man aged 45-65 years with Graves' hyperthyroidism. The V and J genes are TRBV7-9 and TRBJ2-6; D may be TRBD2 (5 bases). CDR3: CASSLVEVTGANVLTF. In DNA form, the CDR3 reads TGTGCCAGCAGCTTAGTGGAGGTAACAGGGGCCAACGTCCTGACTTTC.